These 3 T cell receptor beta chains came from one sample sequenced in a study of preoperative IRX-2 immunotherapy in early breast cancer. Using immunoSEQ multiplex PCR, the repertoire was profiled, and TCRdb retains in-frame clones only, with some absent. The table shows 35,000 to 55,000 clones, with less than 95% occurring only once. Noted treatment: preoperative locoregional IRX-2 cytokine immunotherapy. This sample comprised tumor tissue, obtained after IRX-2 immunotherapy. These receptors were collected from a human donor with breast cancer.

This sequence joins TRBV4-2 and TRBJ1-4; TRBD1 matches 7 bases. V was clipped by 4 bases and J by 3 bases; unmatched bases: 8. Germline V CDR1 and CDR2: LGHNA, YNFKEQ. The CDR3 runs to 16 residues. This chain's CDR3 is CASSPKADRSNEKLFF. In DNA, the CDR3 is TGTGCCAGCAGCCCGAAAGCGGACAGGTCTAATGAAAAACTGTTTTTT.

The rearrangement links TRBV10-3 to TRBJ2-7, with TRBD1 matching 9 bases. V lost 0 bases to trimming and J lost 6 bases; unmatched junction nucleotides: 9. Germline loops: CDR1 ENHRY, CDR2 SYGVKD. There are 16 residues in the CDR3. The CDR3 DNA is TGTGCCATCAGTGAGTCGTGGGACAGGGTGGGGAGCGAGCAGTACTTC. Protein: CAISESWDRVGSEQYF.

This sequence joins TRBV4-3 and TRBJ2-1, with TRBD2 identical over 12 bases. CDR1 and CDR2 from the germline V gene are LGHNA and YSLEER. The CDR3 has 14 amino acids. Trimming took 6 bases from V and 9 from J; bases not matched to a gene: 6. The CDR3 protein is CASSRLAGVAEQFF. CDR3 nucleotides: TGCGCCAGCAGTCGACTAGCGGGAGTCGCTGAGCAGTTCTTC.